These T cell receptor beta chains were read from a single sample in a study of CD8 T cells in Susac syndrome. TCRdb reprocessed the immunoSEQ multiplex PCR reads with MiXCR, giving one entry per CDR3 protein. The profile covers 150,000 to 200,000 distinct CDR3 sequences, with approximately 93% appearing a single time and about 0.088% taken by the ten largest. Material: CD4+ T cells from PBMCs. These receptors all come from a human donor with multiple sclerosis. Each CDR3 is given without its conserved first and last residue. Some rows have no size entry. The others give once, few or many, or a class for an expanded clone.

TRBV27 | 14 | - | ASSPVIAANTGELF
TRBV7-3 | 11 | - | ASSFSRDSPLH
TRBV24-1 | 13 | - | ATSDPLTGVETQY
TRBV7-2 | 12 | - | ASSSPGYGETQY
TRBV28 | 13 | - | ASSLYDRDQETQY
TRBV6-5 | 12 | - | ASQAELMNTEAF
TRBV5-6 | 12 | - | ASSSIQGNQPQH
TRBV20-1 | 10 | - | SARVIGYGYT
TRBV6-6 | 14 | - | ASTPLSDRGDYGYT
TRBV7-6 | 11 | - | ASSLESGYEQY
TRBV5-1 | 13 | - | ASSLGGRGTDTQY
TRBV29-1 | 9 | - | SVELAGVQF
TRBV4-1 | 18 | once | ASSQPRTASDSFYHYGYT
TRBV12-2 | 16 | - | ASRLGTGQGVKDYGYT
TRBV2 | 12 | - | ASSETGQGYIQY
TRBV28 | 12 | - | ASSLVGTRETQY
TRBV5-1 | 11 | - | ASSLQGTGEQY
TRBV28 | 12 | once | AGSREGGNTEAF
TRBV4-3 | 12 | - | ASSQVWGAGELF
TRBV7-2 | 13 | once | ASSSGTSAVYTQY
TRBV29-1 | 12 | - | SVVGQGSKETQY
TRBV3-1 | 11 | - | ASSAPLGNTIY